This T cell receptor (beta chain) appears in the sequencing data of a study of lymphopenia after photon versus proton radiotherapy. Study results and caveats: Oligoclonal CD8+ Temra expansion after nadir drove photon patients' diversity drop. Proton therapy kept repertoires fairly stable, unlike photons, which gained effector/memory cells.

This clone has more than one count but fewer than ten. Its antigen is currently unknown. Here immunoSEQ multiplex PCR was the method, and the copy in TCRdb shows in-frame clones only, minus some. The sample has around 160,000 clones, approximately 91% seen once; the top ten hold around 4.7%. CDR1 is MNHNS and CDR2 is SASEGT in the germline V gene. The CDR3 runs to 15 residues. The V gene lost 6 bases and the J gene lost 0 bases, with 12 bases spanning the gap. The chain joins TRBV6-1 to TRBJ1-5; TRBD1 is a possible D gene (5 bases). The specimen was peripheral blood, collected from a patient treated with photon-based radiotherapy. The source is a man aged 50 to 59 with gastric cancer. The CDR3 sequence is CASSETVTSNQPQHF. CDR3 nucleotide sequence: TGTGCCAGCAGCGAGACAGTCACTAGCAATCAGCCCCAGCATTTT.